The 11 T cell receptor beta chains below all came from one sample that was sequenced in a study of blood T cell repertoires in COVID-19. Sequencing was performed with immunoSEQ multiplex PCR; in TCRdb, only in-frame clones are kept and a portion is missing. The sample includes 350,000 to 450,000 clones, about 89% seen only once; the top ten take 0.8% to 0.9%. The sample was PBMCs or T cells enriched from blood (not recorded which). The receptors stem from a woman aged 40 to 50 who had been exposed to COVID-19.

A few counts support this clone. V and J are TRBV7-9 and TRBJ1-2, with D possibly TRBD1 on 5 matching bases. Looked up from germline, CDR1 is SEHNR and CDR2 is FQNEAQ (reference sequence). CDR3 length: 16 amino acids. Trimming took 3 bases from V and 2 from J, leaving 16 bases between them. This CDR3 reads CASSFQGLGMNYGYTF. The CDR3 nucleotides are TGTGCCAGCAGCTTCCAGGGACTCGGGATGAACTATGGCTACACCTTC. Using reference TRBV7-9 and TRBJ1-2 for the parts outside the CDR3, the full variable domain is DTGVSQNPRHKITKRGQNVTFRCDPISEHNRLYWYRQTLGQGPEFLTYFQNEAQLEKSRLLSDRFSAERPKGSFSTLEIQRTEQGDSAMYLCASSFQGLGMNYGYTFGSGTRLTVV.

This clone was seen only once. The chain employs TRBV28 and TRBJ1-2, with a possible D match to TRBD1 (5 bases). The CDR3 loop spans 13 amino acids. Germline V gene lookup returns CDR1 MDHEN and CDR2 SYDVKM. V gave up 6 bases and J gave up 6 bases, with 14 bases separating them. The CDR3 region has the DNA TGTGCCAGCAGGACTCCAAGGGGCGATGGCTACACCTTC. As protein: CASRTPRGDGYTF.

This clone was counted between two and nine times. The rearrangement links TRBV9 to TRBJ1-2; 10 nucleotides line up with TRBD1. Germline values: CDR1 SGDLS, CDR2 YYNGEE. V lost 0 bases, J lost 8 bases, and 4 bases stayed unmatched. There are 14 residues in the CDR3. The CDR3 protein is CASSVAGQGSGYTF. The CDR3 nucleotides are TGTGCCAGCAGCGTAGCGGGACAGGGGTCAGGCTACACCTTC.

The chain combines TRBV7-9 with TRBJ1-3, with D maybe TRBD1 (5 bases). The CDR3 consists of 13 residues. Trimming took off 6 bases at V and 4 bases at J, with 10 bases between the two ends. The germline CDR1 and CDR2 sequences are SEHNR and FQNEAQ (reference sequence). DNA of the CDR3: TGTGCCAGCAGTAGGGGTTTCGGAAACACCATATATTTT. This gives the protein CASSRGFGNTIYF.

DNA of the CDR3: TGTGCCAGCTCACCACCCGGACCGACTATACAAGAGACCCAGTACTTC. It translates to CASSPPGPTIQETQYF. The chain employs TRBV18 and TRBJ2-5; a possible D gene is TRBD2 (5 bases). Germline CDR1 KGHSH, CDR2 LQKENI. Trimming stripped 0 bases from V and 2 bases from J, with 13 bases between. This CDR3 has 16 residues.

The chain combines TRBV12-5 with TRBJ2-2; the match to TRBD1 covers 9 bases. Germline CDR1 reads LGHNT; CDR2 reads FRNRAP. The CDR3 totals 16 residues. J gave up 4 bases and V 6 bases, and 9 bases lay outside the gene matches. The CDR3 DNA follows: TGTGCTAGTGGCCCGGACAGGGGAGACATCACCGGGGAGCTGTTTTTT. Translating gives CASGPDRGDITGELFF. Using reference TRBV12-5 and TRBJ2-2 for the parts outside the CDR3, the full variable domain is DARVTQTPRHKVTEMGQEVTMRCQPILGHNTVFWYRQTMMQGLELLAYFRNRAPLDDSGMPKDRFSAEMPDATLATLKIQPSEPRDSAVYFCASGPDRGDITGELFFGEGSRLTVL.

The chain joins TRBV6-1 to TRBJ1-5; D perhaps matches TRBD1 (5 bases). V gave up 2 bases and J gave up 3 bases, with 20 bases separating them. There are 18 residues in the CDR3. Per the germline V gene, CDR1 is MNHNS and CDR2 is SASEGT. CDR3: CASSELISFAGINQPQHF. The CDR3 nucleotides read TGTGCCAGCAGTGAACTTATTAGTTTTGCAGGGATCAATCAGCCCCAGCATTTT.

For the CDR3, the DNA is TGTGCCAGCAGCTTAAACGGGGGAGGGAATGAAAAACTGTTTTTT. Its translation is CASSLNGGGNEKLFF. The chain employs TRBV7-3 and TRBJ1-4; D is perhaps TRBD1 (5 bases). CDR1 and CDR2 (germline): SGHTA, FQGTGA. Between the trimmed V and J ends, which lost 1 base and 5 bases, there was a span of 11 bases. The CDR3 consists of 15 residues.

Only a few counts were recorded for this clone. The rearrangement links TRBV9 to TRBJ2-7, with 10 bases lining up with TRBD1. This CDR3 has 15 amino acids. V trimming: 1 base; J trimming: 5 bases; junction bases outside the gene matches: 6. The V gene's germline CDR1 is SGDLS and CDR2 YYNGEE. The CDR3 protein is CASSVMGTGAHEQYF. The CDR3 nucleotides read TGTGCCAGCAGCGTAATGGGGACAGGGGCCCACGAGCAGTACTTC.

CDR3 protein: CASSLPTGTNTEAFF. The CDR3 coding sequence is TGTGCCAGCTCACTCCCGACAGGGACGAACACTGAAGCTTTCTTT. This chain connects TRBV18 to TRBJ1-1; 7 bases line up with TRBD1. V dropped 4 bases and J dropped 1; count of bases not matched to a gene: 6. CDR1 is KGHSH, CDR2 LQKENI, per germline. CDR3 length equals 15 residues.

This chain connects TRBV6-5 to TRBJ2-2; the D gene is possibly TRBD1 (5 bases). With 5 bases removed from V and 6 bases from J, the gap between germline ends came to 13 bases. This CDR3 is built from 14 residues. CDR1 is MNHEY, CDR2 SVGAGI, per germline. The CDR3: CASSPTRVSGELFF. The DNA of the CDR3 is TGTGCCAGCAGTCCAACCAGGGTCTCCGGGGAGCTGTTTTTT.